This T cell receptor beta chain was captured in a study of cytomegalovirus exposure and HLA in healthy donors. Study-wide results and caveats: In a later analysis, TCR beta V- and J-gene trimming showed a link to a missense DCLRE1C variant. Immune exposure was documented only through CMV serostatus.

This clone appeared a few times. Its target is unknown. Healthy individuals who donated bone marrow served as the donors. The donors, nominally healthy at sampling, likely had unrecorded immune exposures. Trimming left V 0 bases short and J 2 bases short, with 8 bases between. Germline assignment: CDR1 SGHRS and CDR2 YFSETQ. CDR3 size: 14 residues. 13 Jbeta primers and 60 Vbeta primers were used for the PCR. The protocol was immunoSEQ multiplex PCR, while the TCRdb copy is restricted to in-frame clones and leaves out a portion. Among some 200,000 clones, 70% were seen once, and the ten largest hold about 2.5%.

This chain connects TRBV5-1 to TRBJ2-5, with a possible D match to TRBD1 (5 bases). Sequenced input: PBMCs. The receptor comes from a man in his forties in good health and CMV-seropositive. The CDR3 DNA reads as TGCGCCAGCAGCTTGGACAGGCAGCAAGAGACCCAGTACTTC. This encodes CASSLDRQQETQYF.